The 18 T cell receptor beta chains listed next were all sequenced from one sample in a study of T cells in localized non-small cell lung cancer. Clones were read by immunoSEQ multiplex PCR, and TCRdb kept only the in-frame ones, dropping some. This table has approximately 35,000 clones, about 90% appearing once. Specimen: PBMCs, collected before any cancer treatment. Source of these receptors: a man aged 35-69 years with stage II lung adenocarcinoma.

This chain joins TRBV2 and TRBJ1-5; unclear D gene. Germline-derived CDR1 and CDR2 are SNHLY and FYNNEI. Trimming took off 1 base at V and 0 bases at J, with 19 bases between the two ends. The CDR3 sequence is 19 residues long. In nucleotides, the CDR3 is TGTGCCAGCAGTGAAGGTGGCAGAACGATATCTTATAGCAATCAGCCCCAGCATTTT. Protein product: CASSEGGRTISYSNQPQHF.

This clone showed up just once. This chain joins TRBV7-2 and TRBJ2-1; D may be TRBD1 (5 bases). CDR3 length equals 17 residues. The V end lost 1 base, the J end lost 4 bases, and 17 bases lay between the germline ends. Germline V gene lookup returns CDR1 SGHTA and CDR2 FQGNSA. CDR3 bases: TGTGCCAGCAGCTTAGGTCGGATCAGGGTACTATACAATGAGCAGTTCTTC. This encodes CASSLGRIRVLYNEQFF.

V is TRBV7-9 and J is TRBJ2-7; D could derive from TRBD1 or TRBD2 (6 bases each). Germline V gene data show CDR1 as SEHNR and CDR2 as FQNEAQ (reference sequence). The CDR3 is 15 residues long. V lost 3 bases and J lost 5, with 17 bases in between. In DNA, the CDR3 is TGTGCCAGCAGCTTGGGGGGCGGGACACTGAACGAGCAGTACTTC. Translation: CASSLGGGTLNEQYF. Looking up the rest from reference TRBV7-9 and TRBJ2-7 gives the full variable domain: DTGVSQNPRHKITKRGQNVTFRCDPISEHNRLYWYRQTLGQGPEFLTYFQNEAQLEKSRLLSDRFSAERPKGSFSTLEIQRTEQGDSAMYLCASSLGGGTLNEQYFGPGTRLTVT.

V usage is TRBV2 and J usage is TRBJ1-4, with 7 positions matching TRBD1. The V gene end was trimmed by 6 bases and the J gene end by 8 bases; junction bases not matched to a gene: 6. This CDR3 spans 13 amino acids. Germline V gene lookup returns CDR1 SNHLY and CDR2 FYNNEI. The CDR3 reads CASRGWTGEKLFF. CDR3 sequence (DNA): TGTGCCAGCAGGGGCTGGACAGGCGAAAAACTGTTTTTT. Together with reference TRBV2 and TRBJ1-4, the CDR3 gives the full variable domain: EPEVTQTPSHQVTQMGQEVILRCVPISNHLYFYWYRQILGQKVEFLVSFYNNEISEKSEIFDDQFSVERPDGSNFTLKIRSTKLEDSAMYFCASRGWTGEKLFFGSGTQLSVL.

This chain connects TRBV5-1 to TRBJ1-1, with 7 bases lining up with TRBD1. This CDR3 is 12 amino acids long. Per germline, CDR1 SGHRS and CDR2 YFSETQ. With V trimmed by 8 bases and J by 7 bases, 8 bases remained unmatched. CDR3 protein: CASSRRDSEAFF. The CDR3 nucleotides are TGCGCCAGTAGCAGGCGGGACAGTGAAGCTTTCTTT. Full variable domain (rest looked up from reference TRBV5-1 and TRBJ1-1): KAGVTQTPRYLIKTRGQQVTLSCSPISGHRSVSWYQQTPGQGLQFLFEYFSETQRNKGNFPGRFSGRQFSNSRSEMNVSTLELGDSALYLCASSRRDSEAFFGQGTRLTVV.

This clone appeared once. CDR3 DNA sequence: TGTGCCAGTAGTATATCAATGGGGAGCGGCTACACCTTC. Amino acids: CASSISMGSGYTF. This chain connects TRBV19 to TRBJ1-2; D is unresolved. This CDR3 comprises 13 residues. Trimming cost V 2 bases and J 8 bases, with 12 bases left between them. Germline V gene data show CDR1 as LNHDA and CDR2 as SQIVND (reference sequence).

This clone was observed once. The chain has TRBV4-3 and TRBJ2-1; 11 nucleotides match TRBD2. CDR1 LGHNA and CDR2 YSLEER come from the germline V gene. This CDR3 has 18 residues. Trimming took 3 bases from V and 2 from J; bases not matched to a gene: 9. The CDR3 loop is CASSQHGLAGGPYNEQFF. As DNA, the CDR3 is TGCGCCAGCAGCCAGCATGGGTTAGCGGGAGGGCCCTACAATGAGCAGTTCTTC.

The chain has TRBV7-9 and TRBJ2-7, with 9 positions matching TRBD2. V was clipped by 5 bases and J by 0 bases; unmatched bases: 8. Germline lookup yields CDR1 SEHNR and CDR2 FQNEAQ (reference sequence). CDR3 length equals 16 residues. CDR3 bases: TGTGCCAGCAGCCTGACTAGCGGAGGAAGCTCCTACGAGCAGTACTTC. It is translated as CASSLTSGGSSYEQYF.

The V and J genes are TRBV6-1 and TRBJ2-7; either TRBD1 or TRBD2 may fit D (5 bases each). The CDR3 contains 15 residues. Germline loops: CDR1 MNHNS, CDR2 SASEGT. The ends were cut back, 4 bases at V and 1 base at J, with 14 bases in the middle. This chain's CDR3 is CASSVSGTPSYEQYF. CDR3 DNA: TGTGCCAGCAGTGTCTCCGGGACGCCGTCCTACGAGCAGTACTTC.

The chain couples TRBV4-3 to TRBJ1-2; 8 positions match TRBD1. Trimming cost V 1 base and J 1 base; bases outside gene matches: 2. Germline V CDR1 and CDR2: LGHNA, YSLEER. CDR3 size: 15 residues. CDR3 protein: CASSQGTGSNYGYTF. CDR3 sequence (DNA): TGCGCCAGCAGCCAAGGGACAGGGAGTAACTATGGCTACACCTTC.

The CDR3 protein is CASITYGRGLNTEAFF. The CDR3 coding sequence is TGTGCCAGCATTACCTACGGCAGGGGGCTGAACACTGAAGCTTTCTTT. This sequence joins TRBV6-6 and TRBJ1-1; TRBD1 matches at 8 bases. Germline V gene data show CDR1 as MNHNY and CDR2 as SVGAGI (reference sequence). CDR3 length equals 16 residues. With V trimmed by 7 bases and J by 0 bases, 10 bases remained unmatched.

The chain combines TRBV28 with TRBJ2-7, with 9 positions matching TRBD1. Trimming removed 4 bases from V and 6 bases from J; junction bases left unmatched: 16. This CDR3 region has 17 residues. Germline assignment: CDR1 MDHEN and CDR2 SYDVKM. CDR3 nucleotides: TGTGCCAGCAGTTCGCTGGTATCCGGGACAGGGTTCCGCGAGCAGTACTTC. Its protein is CASSSLVSGTGFREQYF.

J is TRBJ2-1 and V is TRBV4-1; D is possibly TRBD2 (6 bases). Germline CDR1 MGHRA, CDR2 YSYEKL. Trimming shortened V by 0 bases and J by 5 bases, and 11 bases separated the two germline ends. This CDR3 spans 15 amino acids. The CDR3 spells CASSQEGLPNNEQFF. CDR3 DNA: TGCGCCAGCAGCCAAGAGGGACTCCCAAACAATGAGCAGTTCTTC.

This rearrangement joins TRBV7-9 to TRBJ2-7; no clear D. Germline V gene lookup returns CDR1 SEHNR and CDR2 FQNEAQ (reference sequence). V lost 5 bases to trimming and J lost 2 bases, with 7 bases between them. CDR3 length equals 12 residues. As DNA, the CDR3 is TGTGCCAGCAGCCCCCATACCTACGAGCAGTACTTC. It encodes CASSPHTYEQYF.

This rearrangement joins TRBV10-1 to TRBJ2-1; the match to TRBD2 covers 8 bases. The CDR3 sequence is 11 residues long. Germline V gene lookup returns CDR1 WNHNN and CDR2 SYGVQD (reference sequence). The V and J ends lost 5 bases and 11 bases, in that order; junction bases with no gene match: 2. This CDR3 reads CASSRGGQQFF. In DNA form, the CDR3 reads TGCGCCAGCAGTCGGGGGGGACAGCAGTTCTTC.

In its sample, this clone was seen once. The chain joins TRBV11-2 to TRBJ2-1, with 8 bases identical to TRBD2. The length of the CDR3 is 20 residues. Germline V gene lookup returns CDR1 SGHAT and CDR2 FQNNGV. V lost 0 bases, J lost 0 bases, and 13 bases stayed unmatched. The CDR3 spells CASSLDRSQRLASSYNEQFF. CDR3 nucleotide sequence: TGTGCCAGCAGCTTAGATAGGTCTCAGAGACTAGCGAGCTCCTACAATGAGCAGTTCTTC.

The V call is TRBV5-6, the J call TRBJ2-7; the match to TRBD1 covers 8 bases. CDR3 length: 15 residues. With V trimmed by 2 bases and J by 6 bases, 10 bases remained unmatched. The germline V gene has CDR1 SGHDT and CDR2 YYEEEE. DNA of the CDR3: TGTGCCAGCAGCTTACCAAGGACAGGGCGGGCCGAGCAGTACTTC. Amino acid sequence: CASSLPRTGRAEQYF. Using reference TRBV5-6 and TRBJ2-7 for the parts outside the CDR3, the full variable domain is DAGVTQSPTHLIKTRGQQVTLRCSPKSGHDTVSWYQQALGQGPQFIFQYYEEEERQRGNFPDRFSGHQFPNYSSELNVNALLLGDSALYLCASSLPRTGRAEQYFGPGTRLTVT.

In its sample, this clone was seen once. The chain carries TRBV7-9 and TRBJ1-1; D is ambiguous. With 2 bases removed from V and 1 base from J, the gap between germline ends came to 23 bases. CDR1 and CDR2 (germline): SEHNR, FQNEAQ (reference sequence). The CDR3 runs 19 residues. The CDR3 here is CASSLSMVVTRAPNTEAFF. DNA for the CDR3: TGTGCCAGCAGCTTATCGATGGTAGTGACCCGGGCCCCGAACACTGAAGCTTTCTTT.